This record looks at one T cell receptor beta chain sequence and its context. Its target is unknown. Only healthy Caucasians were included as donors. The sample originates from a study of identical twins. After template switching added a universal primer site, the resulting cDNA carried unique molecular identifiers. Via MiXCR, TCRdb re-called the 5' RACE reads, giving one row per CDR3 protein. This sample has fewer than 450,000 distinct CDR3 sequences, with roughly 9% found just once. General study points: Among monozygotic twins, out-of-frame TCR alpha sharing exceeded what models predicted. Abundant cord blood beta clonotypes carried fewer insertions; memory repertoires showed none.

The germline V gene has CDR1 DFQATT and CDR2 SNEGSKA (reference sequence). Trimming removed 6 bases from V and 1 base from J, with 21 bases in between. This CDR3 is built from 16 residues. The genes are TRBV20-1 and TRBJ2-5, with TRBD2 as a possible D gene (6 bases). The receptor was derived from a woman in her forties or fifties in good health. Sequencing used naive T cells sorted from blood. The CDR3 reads CSAISSSRLVQETQYF. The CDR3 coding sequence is TGCAGTGCAATAAGTTCCTCCCGACTAGTCCAAGAGACCCAGTACTTC.